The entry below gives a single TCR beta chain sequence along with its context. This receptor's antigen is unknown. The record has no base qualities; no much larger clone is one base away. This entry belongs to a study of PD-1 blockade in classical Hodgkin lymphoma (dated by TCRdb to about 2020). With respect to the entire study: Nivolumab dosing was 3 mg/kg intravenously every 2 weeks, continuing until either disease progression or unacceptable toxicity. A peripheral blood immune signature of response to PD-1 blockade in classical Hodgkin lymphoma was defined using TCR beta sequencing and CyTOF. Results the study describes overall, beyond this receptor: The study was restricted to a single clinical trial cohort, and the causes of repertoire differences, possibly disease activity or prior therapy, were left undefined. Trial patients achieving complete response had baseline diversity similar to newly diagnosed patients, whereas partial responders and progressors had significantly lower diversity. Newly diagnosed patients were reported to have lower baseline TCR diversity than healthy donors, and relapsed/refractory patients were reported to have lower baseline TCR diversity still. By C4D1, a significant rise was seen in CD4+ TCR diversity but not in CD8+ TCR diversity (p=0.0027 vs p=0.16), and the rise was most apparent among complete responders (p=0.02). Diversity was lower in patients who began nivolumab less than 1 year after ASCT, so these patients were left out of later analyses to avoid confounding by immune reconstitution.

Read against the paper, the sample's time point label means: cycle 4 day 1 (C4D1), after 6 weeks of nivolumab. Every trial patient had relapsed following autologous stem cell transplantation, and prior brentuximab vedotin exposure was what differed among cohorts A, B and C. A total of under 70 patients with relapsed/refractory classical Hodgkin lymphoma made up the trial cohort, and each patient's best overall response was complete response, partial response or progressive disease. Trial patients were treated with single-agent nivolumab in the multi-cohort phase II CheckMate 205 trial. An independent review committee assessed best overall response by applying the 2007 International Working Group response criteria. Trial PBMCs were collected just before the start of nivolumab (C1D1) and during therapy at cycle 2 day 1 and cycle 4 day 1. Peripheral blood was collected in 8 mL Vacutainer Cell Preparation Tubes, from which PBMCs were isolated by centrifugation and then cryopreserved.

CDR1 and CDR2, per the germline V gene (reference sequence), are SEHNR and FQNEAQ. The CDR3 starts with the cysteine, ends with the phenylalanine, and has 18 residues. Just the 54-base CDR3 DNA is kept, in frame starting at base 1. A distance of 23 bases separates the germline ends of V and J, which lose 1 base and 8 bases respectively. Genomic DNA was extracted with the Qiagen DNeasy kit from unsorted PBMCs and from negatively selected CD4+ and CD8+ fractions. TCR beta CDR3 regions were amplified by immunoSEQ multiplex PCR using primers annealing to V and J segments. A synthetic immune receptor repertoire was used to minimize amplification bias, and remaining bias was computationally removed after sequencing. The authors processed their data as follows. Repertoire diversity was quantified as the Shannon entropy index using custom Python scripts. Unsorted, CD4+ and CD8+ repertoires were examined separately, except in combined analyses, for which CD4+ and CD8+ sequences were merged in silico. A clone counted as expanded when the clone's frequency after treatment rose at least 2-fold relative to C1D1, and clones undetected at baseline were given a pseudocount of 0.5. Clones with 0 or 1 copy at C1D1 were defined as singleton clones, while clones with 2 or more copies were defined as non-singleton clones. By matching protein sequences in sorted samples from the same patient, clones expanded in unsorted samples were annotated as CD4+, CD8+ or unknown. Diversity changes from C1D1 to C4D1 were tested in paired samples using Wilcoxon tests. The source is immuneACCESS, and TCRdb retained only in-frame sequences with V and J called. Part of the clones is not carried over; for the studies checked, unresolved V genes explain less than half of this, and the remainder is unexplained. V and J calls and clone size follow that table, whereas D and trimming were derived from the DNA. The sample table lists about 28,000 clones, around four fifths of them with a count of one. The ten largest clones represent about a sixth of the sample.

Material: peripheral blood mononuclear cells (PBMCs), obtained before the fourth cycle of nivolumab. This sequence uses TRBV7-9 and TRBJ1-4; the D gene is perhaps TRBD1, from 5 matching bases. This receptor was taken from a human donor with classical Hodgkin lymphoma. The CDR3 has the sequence CASSLGTFYGTLEEKLFF. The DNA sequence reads TGTGCCAGCAGCTTAGGGACTTTCTACGGGACCTTGGAGGAAAAACTGTTTTTT.